Presented here are 18 T cell receptor beta chains from one specimen sequenced in a study of shared T cell receptors in the human thymus. Assay used: immunoSEQ multiplex PCR; TCRdb lists only in-frame clones, some missing. The sample lists around 730,000 clones, approximately 83% seen once, with more than 0.01% in the top ten. A further study also used this sample, focusing on human thymus T cells.

What was sequenced was thymocytes. These receptors were collected from a girl in the first two years of life with a congenital heart defect.

The chain has TRBV7-7 and TRBJ2-5, with TRBD2 matching over 8 bases. Per germline, CDR1 SSHAT and CDR2 FNYEAQ (reference sequence). This CDR3 has 19 amino acids. The trim removed 5 bases at V and 5 bases at J, leaving 22 bases unmatched. CDR3 region: CASSRRWLAGFLRAETQYF. CDR3 DNA: TGTGCCAGCAGCCGTAGGTGGCTAGCGGGTTTCCTACGTGCCGAGACCCAGTACTTC.

This chain's CDR3 is CASSLAQGGRSYNSPLHF. The CDR3 DNA reads TGTGCCAGCAGCTTAGCTCAGGGAGGAAGATCCTATAATTCACCCCTCCACTTT. The chain has TRBV7-8 and TRBJ1-6, with a possible D match to TRBD1 (5 bases). Germline CDR1 and CDR2: SGHVS and FQNEAQ. The CDR3 extends over 18 amino acids. Trimming removed 0 bases from V and 1 base from J, with 13 bases in between.

The J gene is TRBJ2-7, the V gene TRBV11-2, with a possible D match to TRBD1 (5 bases). The CDR3 sequence is 16 residues long. Trimming stripped 4 bases from V and 1 base from J, with 17 bases between. CDR1 and CDR2 (germline): SGHAT, FQNNGV. CDR3 loop: CASSSQALPDSYEQYF. The DNA of the CDR3 is TGTGCCAGCAGCTCACAGGCCTTGCCTGATTCCTACGAGCAGTACTTC.

V gene TRBV6-5 combines with J gene TRBJ1-5; no reliable D call. The germline V gene has CDR1 MNHEY and CDR2 SVGAGI. The length of the CDR3 is 15 residues. The V end lost 3 bases, the J end lost 4 bases, and 13 bases lay between the germline ends. This chain's CDR3 is CASSYSRERNQPQHF. In DNA form, the CDR3 reads TGTGCCAGCAGTTATTCGAGGGAGCGAAATCAGCCCCAGCATTTT.

The chain carries TRBV27 and TRBJ1-1, with a weak D call TRBD1 (5 bases). Trimming pared 4 bases from V and 9 bases from J, leaving 18 bases between. CDR3 length equals 14 residues. The germline gives CDR1 MNHEY, CDR2 SMNVEV (reference sequence). The CDR3 here is CASSSPPQVPKAFF. The CDR3 DNA follows: TGTGCCAGCAGTTCCCCACCACAGGTGCCGAAAGCTTTCTTT.

This rearrangement joins TRBV6-6 to TRBJ1-6; TRBD1 might be the D (5 bases). Germline loops: CDR1 MNHNY, CDR2 SVGAGI (reference sequence). This CDR3 is 14 amino acids long. The germline V and J ends were trimmed by 2 bases and 13 bases, with 15 bases remaining between them. The CDR3 nucleotides read TGTGCCAGCAGTTACGCCCCGGGGCGGGACCCCCTCCACTTT. Translating gives CASSYAPGRDPLHF.

The J gene is TRBJ2-3, the V gene TRBV14; D perhaps matches TRBD1 (5 bases). The CDR3 runs 19 residues. Germline V gives CDR1 SGHDN, CDR2 FVKESK. The germline V and J ends were trimmed by 8 bases and 0 bases, with 27 bases remaining between them. CDR3 amino acids: CASLPKGMQKRNSTDTQYF. The CDR3 DNA follows: TGTGCCAGCCTCCCAAAGGGGATGCAGAAACGTAATAGCACAGATACGCAGTATTTT.

V gene TRBV29-1 combines with J gene TRBJ2-5; 12 bases align to TRBD2. V lost 6 bases and J lost 5; bases outside the gene matches: 22. The CDR3 has 19 amino acids. Germline loops: CDR1 SQVTM, CDR2 ANQGSEA. The CDR3 DNA follows: TGCAGCGTACCTAACCGGGACAGAAGGACTAGCGGGGTTCGCGAGACCCAGTACTTC. This sequence encodes CSVPNRDRRTSGVRETQYF.

The chain couples TRBV29-1 to TRBJ1-4; 8 bases are shared with TRBD1. The trim removed 6 bases at V and 5 bases at J, leaving 14 bases unmatched. Germline V CDR1 and CDR2: SQVTM, ANQGSEA. The CDR3 consists of 16 residues. The CDR3 sequence: CSVMGQARDANEKLFF. In nucleotides, the CDR3 is TGCAGCGTCATGGGACAGGCCAGGGATGCGAATGAAAAACTGTTTTTT. The variable domain in full, with the rest retrieved from reference TRBV29-1 and TRBJ1-4, is SAVISQKPSRDICQRGTSLTIQCQVDSQVTMMFWYRQQPGQSLTLIATANQGSEATYESGFVIDKFPISRPNLTFSTLTVSNMSPEDSSIYLCSVMGQARDANEKLFFGSGTQLSVL.

This sequence joins TRBV5-1 and TRBJ2-2; D may be TRBD1 (6 bases). The CDR3 runs to 17 residues. The V and J ends lost 4 bases and 0 bases respectively, with 16 bases between them. Germline V CDR1 and CDR2: SGHRS, YFSETQ. The CDR3 sequence: CASSPGTSETNTGELFF. CDR3 nucleotide sequence: TGCGCCAGCAGCCCCGGGACATCCGAGACGAACACCGGGGAGCTGTTTTTT.

The table lists this clone with a count of one. The gene calls are TRBV4-3 and TRBJ1-2; 7 bases map to TRBD1. From germline, CDR1 is LGHNA and CDR2 YSLEER. V was pared by 0 bases and J by 8 bases, with 12 bases of the junction left unmatched. The CDR3 contains 16 residues. The CDR3 here is CASSQDWRQGKEGYTF. In DNA form, the CDR3 reads TGCGCCAGCAGCCAAGATTGGAGACAGGGAAAGGAGGGCTACACCTTC.

V gene TRBV12-2 combines with J gene TRBJ1-1. TRBV12-2 corresponds to a pseudogene. This CDR3 contains 13 residues. CDR3 residues: CASRLGAHTEAFF. The CDR3, as DNA: TGTGCAAGTCGCTTGGGAGCCCACACTGAAGCTTTCTTT.

The gene calls are TRBV5-1 and TRBJ2-7, with 9 bases identical to TRBD1. V lost 4 bases, J lost 7 bases, and 15 bases stayed unmatched. Germline values: CDR1 SGHRS, CDR2 YFSETQ. This CDR3 contains 16 residues. The DNA for the CDR3 is TGCGCCAGCAGCCTGGACCCGGGACAGGGATTTTATGAGCAGTACTTC. This sequence encodes CASSLDPGQGFYEQYF.

The genes are TRBV7-2 and TRBJ2-2, with a tentative D call TRBD2 (5 bases). There are 17 residues in the CDR3. The V end was cut by 5 bases, the J end by 4 bases, with 20 bases between. Germline values: CDR1 SGHTA, CDR2 FQGNSA. CDR3 nucleotides: TGTGCCAGCAGCACCCAGGATACTAGTTTGGGCACCGGGGAGCTGTTTTTT. Protein: CASSTQDTSLGTGELFF.

This chain joins TRBV5-5 and TRBJ2-7, with a weak D call TRBD2 (5 bases). V was cut by 2 bases and J by 3 bases, with 12 bases left in between. Germline V lookup: CDR1 SGHKS, CDR2 YYEKEE (reference sequence). The CDR3 contains 14 residues. The chain's CDR3 is CASSFPGKLYEQYF. The DNA for the CDR3 is TGTGCCAGCAGCTTTCCGGGGAAGCTCTACGAGCAGTACTTC.

The chain links TRBV28 to TRBJ2-7, with TRBD1 matching over 7 bases. This CDR3 has 17 amino acids. Germline CDR1 MDHEN, CDR2 SYDVKM. V lost 1 base to trimming and J lost 2 bases; unmatched junction nucleotides: 11. CDR3: CASSLSPLKTGAYEQYF. CDR3 bases: TGTGCCAGCAGTTTATCCCCCCTGAAAACAGGGGCCTACGAGCAGTACTTC. The full variable domain, completed using reference TRBV28 and TRBJ2-7, is DVKVTQSSRYLVKRTGEKVFLECVQDMDHENMFWYRQDPGLGLRLIYFSYDVKMKEKGDIPEGYSVSREKKERFSLILESASTNQTSMYLCASSLSPLKTGAYEQYFGPGTRLTVT.

The V and J genes are TRBV4-1 and TRBJ2-7; D may be TRBD1 (6 bases). The V end lost 4 bases, the J end lost 4 bases, and 14 bases lay between the germline ends. Germline V gives CDR1 MGHRA, CDR2 YSYEKL. The CDR3 has 14 residues. The CDR3 coding sequence is TGCGCCAGCAGCCCGCCGGGACAAACATACGAGCAGTACTTC. This codes for CASSPPGQTYEQYF.

This rearrangement joins TRBV6-6 to TRBJ2-3, with 7 bases matching TRBD2. This CDR3 spans 16 amino acids. Trimming at V came to 2 bases and at J to 1 base, leaving 6 bases not matched to a gene. Germline V gives CDR1 MNHNY, CDR2 SVGAGI (reference sequence). CDR3 in amino acids: CASSYPTGGRTDTQYF. Written as DNA, the CDR3 is TGTGCCAGCAGTTACCCGACGGGGGGACGCACAGATACGCAGTATTTT.